This TCR beta chain stems from a study of Graves' ophthalmopathy and Graves' hyperthyroidism. Study-level background: Peripheral blood sampling occurred at initial diagnosis, before any treatment. Study-wide findings and caveats: Forecasting of ophthalmopathy progression by the model achieved around 71% sensitivity and about 77% specificity.

Trimming removed 4 bases from V and 7 bases from J, with 22 bases in between. The CDR3 has 17 residues. CDR1 KGHDR and CDR2 SFDVKD come from the germline V gene. Hyperthyroidism counted as stable given no ophthalmopathy within 18 months of follow-up. Diagnostic conclusions were grounded in clinical symptoms, serum thyroxine, TRAb, thyroid ultrasound and orbital computed tomography. This clonotype has just a few counts. Its antigen is unidentified. The sequenced template was RNA, covering the TCR beta CDR3 region. The first-round RT-PCR employed HTBI primers together with the Qiagen OneStep RT-PCR kit. A multiplex PCR was then performed as the second round. TCRdb re-called the multiplex PCR reads with MiXCR, one entry per CDR3 protein. The sample lists a few hundred thousand distinct CDR3 sequences, 15% occurring once.

Material for sequencing was peripheral blood. The receptor comes from a young woman with stable Graves' hyperthyroidism. The chain is built from TRBV24-1 and TRBJ1-5, with D maybe TRBD1 (5 bases). The CDR3 DNA is TGTGCCACCAGTGAGAGGCGGGAGGGAAGGGGTATCCAGCCCCAGCATTTT. It translates to CATSERREGRGIQPQHF.